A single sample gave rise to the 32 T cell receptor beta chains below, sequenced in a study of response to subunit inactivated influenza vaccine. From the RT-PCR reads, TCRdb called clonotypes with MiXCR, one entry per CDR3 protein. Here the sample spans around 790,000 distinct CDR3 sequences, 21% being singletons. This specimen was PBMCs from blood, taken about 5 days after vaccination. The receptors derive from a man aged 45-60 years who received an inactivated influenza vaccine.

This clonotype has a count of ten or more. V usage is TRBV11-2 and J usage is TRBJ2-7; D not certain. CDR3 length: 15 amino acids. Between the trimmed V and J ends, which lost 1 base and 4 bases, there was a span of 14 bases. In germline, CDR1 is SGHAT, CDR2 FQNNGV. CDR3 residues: CASSLGTAVGYEQYF. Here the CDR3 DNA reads TGTGCCAGCAGCTTAGGGACCGCGGTGGGATACGAGCAGTACTTC.

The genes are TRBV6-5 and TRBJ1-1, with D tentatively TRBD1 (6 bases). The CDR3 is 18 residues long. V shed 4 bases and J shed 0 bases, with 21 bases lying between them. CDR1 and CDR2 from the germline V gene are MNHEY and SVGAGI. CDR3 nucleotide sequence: TGTGCCAGCAGTTTTCGGGCGGCCCCAGGGGTTATGAACACTGAAGCTTTCTTT. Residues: CASSFRAAPGVMNTEAFF.

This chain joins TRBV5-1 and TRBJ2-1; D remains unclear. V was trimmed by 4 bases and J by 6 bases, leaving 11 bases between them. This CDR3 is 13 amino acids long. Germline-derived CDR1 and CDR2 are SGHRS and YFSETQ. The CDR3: CASSPDTGNEQFF. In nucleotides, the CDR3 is TGCGCCAGCAGCCCCGACACGGGCAATGAGCAGTTCTTC. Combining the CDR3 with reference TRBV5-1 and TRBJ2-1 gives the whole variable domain KAGVTQTPRYLIKTRGQQVTLSCSPISGHRSVSWYQQTPGQGLQFLFEYFSETQRNKGNFPGRFSGRQFSNSRSEMNVSTLELGDSALYLCASSPDTGNEQFFGPGTRLTVL.

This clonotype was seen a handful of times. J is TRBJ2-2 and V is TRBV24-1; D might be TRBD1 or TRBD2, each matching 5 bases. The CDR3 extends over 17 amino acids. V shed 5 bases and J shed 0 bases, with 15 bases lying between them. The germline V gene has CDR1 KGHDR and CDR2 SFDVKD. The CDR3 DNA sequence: TGTGCCACCAGTGCCAACACGGGACGGTCGAACACCGGGGAGCTGTTTTTT. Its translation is CATSANTGRSNTGELFF.

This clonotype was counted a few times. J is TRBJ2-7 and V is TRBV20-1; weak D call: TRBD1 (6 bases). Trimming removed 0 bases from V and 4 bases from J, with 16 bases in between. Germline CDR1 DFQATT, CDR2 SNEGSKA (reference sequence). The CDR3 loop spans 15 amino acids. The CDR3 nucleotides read TGCAGTGCTAGAGATCTGATACAGGGAGAGTACGAGCAGTACTTC. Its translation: CSARDLIQGEYEQYF.

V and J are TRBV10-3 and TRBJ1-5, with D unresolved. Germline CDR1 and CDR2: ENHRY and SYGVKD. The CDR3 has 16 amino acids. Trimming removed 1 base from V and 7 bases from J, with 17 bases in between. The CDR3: CAISELSWRVGQPQHF. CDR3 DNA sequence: TGTGCCATCAGTGAGTTGAGTTGGAGGGTAGGGCAGCCCCAGCATTTT.

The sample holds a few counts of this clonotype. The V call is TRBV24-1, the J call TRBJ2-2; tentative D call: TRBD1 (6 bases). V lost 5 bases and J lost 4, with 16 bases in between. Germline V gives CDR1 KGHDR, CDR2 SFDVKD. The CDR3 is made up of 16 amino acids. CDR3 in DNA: TGTGCCACCAGTGGCGTAGGGGGTTACGGCACCGGGGAGCTGTTTTTT. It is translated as CATSGVGGYGTGELFF.

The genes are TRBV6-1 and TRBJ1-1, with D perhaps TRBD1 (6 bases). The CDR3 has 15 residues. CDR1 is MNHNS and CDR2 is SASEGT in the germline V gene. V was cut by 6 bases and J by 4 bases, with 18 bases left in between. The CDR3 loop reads CASSDTGTRGTEAFF. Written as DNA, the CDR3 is TGTGCCAGCAGCGACACAGGGACCCGGGGCACTGAAGCTTTCTTT.

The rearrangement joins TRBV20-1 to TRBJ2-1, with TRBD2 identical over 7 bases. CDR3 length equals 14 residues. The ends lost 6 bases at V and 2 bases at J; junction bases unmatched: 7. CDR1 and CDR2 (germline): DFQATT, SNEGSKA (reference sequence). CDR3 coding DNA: TGCAGTGCGGCTAGCGGTGTTCCCTACAATGAGCAGTTCTTC. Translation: CSAASGVPYNEQFF.

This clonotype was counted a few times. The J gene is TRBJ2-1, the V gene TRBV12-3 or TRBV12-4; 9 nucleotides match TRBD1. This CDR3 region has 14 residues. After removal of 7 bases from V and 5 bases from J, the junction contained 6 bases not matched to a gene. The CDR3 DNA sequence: TGTGCCAGCACCGGGACAGGGTCCAACAATGAGCAGTTCTTC. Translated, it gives CASTGTGSNNEQFF.

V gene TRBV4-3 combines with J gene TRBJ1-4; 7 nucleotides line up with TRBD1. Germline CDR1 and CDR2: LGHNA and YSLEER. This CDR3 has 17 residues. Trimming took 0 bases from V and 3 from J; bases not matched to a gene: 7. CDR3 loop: CASSQDQRGQPNEKLFF. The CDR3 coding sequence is TGCGCCAGCAGCCAAGATCAGAGGGGGCAGCCTAATGAAAAACTGTTTTTT.

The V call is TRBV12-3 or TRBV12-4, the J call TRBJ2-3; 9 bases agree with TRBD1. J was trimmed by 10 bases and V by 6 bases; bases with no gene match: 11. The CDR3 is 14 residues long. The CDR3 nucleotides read TGTGCCAGCAGCCTACAGGGGGCCCGAACTGCGCAGTATTTT. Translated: CASSLQGARTAQYF.

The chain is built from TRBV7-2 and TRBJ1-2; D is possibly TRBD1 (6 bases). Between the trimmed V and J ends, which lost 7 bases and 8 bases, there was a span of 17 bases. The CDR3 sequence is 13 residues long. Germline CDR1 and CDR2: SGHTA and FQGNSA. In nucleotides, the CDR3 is TGTGCCAGCAAGTCGGGGGGCGATCGGGGCTACACCTTC. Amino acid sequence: CASKSGGDRGYTF.

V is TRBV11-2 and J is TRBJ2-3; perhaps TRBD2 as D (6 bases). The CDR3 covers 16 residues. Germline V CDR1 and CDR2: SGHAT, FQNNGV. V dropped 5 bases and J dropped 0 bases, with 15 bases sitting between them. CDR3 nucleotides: TGTGCCAGCAGCGCCCTGGAGGGGAGGAGCACAGATACGCAGTATTTT. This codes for CASSALEGRSTDTQYF.

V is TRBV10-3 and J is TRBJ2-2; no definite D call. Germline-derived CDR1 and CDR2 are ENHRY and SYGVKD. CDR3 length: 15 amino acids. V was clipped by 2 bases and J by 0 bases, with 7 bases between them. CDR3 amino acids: CAISEGRANTGELFF. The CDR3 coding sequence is TGTGCCATCAGTGAGGGACGGGCGAACACCGGGGAGCTGTTTTTT.

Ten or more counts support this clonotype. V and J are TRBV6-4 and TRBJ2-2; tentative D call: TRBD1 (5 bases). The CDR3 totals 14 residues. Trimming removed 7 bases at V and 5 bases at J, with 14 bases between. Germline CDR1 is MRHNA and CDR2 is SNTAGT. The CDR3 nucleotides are TGTGCCAGCACAGACAGTATCCCAACCGGGGAGCTGTTTTTT. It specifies CASTDSIPTGELFF.

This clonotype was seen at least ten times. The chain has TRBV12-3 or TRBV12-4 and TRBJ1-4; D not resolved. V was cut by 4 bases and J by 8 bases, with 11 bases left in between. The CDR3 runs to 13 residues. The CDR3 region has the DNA TGTGCCAGCAGTTGGAGGGAGAGGGAAAAACTGTTTTTT. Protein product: CASSWREREKLFF.

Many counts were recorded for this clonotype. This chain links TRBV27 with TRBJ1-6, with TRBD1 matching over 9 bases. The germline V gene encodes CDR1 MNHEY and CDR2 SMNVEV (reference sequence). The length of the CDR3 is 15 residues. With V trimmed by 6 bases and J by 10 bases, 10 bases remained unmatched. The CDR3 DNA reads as TGTGCCAGCAGACCCACCGGGACAGGGTCCTCACCCCTCCACTTT. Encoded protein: CASRPTGTGSSPLHF.

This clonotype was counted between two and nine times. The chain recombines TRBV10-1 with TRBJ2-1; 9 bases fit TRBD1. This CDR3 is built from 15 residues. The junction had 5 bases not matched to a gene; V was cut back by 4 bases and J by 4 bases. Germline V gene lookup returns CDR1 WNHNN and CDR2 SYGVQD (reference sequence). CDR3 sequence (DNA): TGCGCCAGCAGTGTACACAGGGGGCCATACAATGAGCAGTTCTTC. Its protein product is CASSVHRGPYNEQFF.

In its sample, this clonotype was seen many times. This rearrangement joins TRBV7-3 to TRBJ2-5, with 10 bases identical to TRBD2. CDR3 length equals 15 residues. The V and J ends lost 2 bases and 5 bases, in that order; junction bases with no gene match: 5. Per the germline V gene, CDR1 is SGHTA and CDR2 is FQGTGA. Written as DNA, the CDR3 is TGTGCCAGCAGCTTATCTAGCGGGAGTCGGGAGACCCAGTACTTC. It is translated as CASSLSSGSRETQYF. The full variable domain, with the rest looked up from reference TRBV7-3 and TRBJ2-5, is GAGVSQTPSNKVTEKGKYVELRCDPISGHTALYWYRQSLGQGPEFLIYFQGTGAADDSGLPNDRFFAVRPEGSVSTLKIQRTERGDSAVYLCASSLSSGSRETQYFGPGTRLLVL.

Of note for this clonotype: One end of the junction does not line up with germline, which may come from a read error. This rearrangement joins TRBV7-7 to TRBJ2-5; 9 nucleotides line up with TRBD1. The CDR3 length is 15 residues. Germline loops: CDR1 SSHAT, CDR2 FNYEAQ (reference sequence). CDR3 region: CASSPGTGIGETQYF. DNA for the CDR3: TGTGCTAGCAGCCCTGGGACAGGGATAGGAGAGACCCAGTACTTC.

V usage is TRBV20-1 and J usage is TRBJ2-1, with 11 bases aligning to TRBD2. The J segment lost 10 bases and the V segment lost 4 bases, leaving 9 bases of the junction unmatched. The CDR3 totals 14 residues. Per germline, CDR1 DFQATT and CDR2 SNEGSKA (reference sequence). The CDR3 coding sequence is TGCAGTGCTATCGGGACTAGCGGCCTGGGGGAGCAGTTCTTC. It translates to CSAIGTSGLGEQFF.

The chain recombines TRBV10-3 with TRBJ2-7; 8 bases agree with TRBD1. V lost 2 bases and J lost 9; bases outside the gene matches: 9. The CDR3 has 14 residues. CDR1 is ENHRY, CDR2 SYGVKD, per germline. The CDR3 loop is CAISEDRGELRQYF. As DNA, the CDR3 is TGTGCCATCAGTGAGGACAGGGGAGAGTTGAGGCAGTACTTC.

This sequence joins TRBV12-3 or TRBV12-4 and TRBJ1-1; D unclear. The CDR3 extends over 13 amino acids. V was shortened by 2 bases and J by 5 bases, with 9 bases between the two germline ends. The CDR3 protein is CASSLWGLTEAFF. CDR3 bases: TGTGCCAGCAGTTTATGGGGTCTGACTGAAGCTTTCTTT.

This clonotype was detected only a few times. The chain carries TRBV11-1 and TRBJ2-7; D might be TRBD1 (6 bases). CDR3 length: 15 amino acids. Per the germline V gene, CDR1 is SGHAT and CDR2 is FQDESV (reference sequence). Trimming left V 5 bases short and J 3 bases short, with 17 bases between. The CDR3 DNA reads TGTGCCAGCAGCCCAGAGACAGGTCTATACTACGAGCAGTACTTC. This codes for CASSPETGLYYEQYF.

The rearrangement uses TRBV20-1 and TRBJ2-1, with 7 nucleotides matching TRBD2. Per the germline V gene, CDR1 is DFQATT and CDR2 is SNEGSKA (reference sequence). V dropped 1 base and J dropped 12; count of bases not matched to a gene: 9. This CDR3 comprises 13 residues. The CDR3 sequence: CSARVPMGLSQFF. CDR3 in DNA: TGCAGTGCTAGAGTACCAATGGGACTATCGCAGTTCTTC.

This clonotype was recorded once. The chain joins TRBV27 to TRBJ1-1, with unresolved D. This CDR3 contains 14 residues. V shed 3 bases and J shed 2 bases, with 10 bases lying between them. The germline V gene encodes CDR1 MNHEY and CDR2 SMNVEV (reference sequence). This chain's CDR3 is CASSFTVSNTEAFF. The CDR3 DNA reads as TGTGCCAGCAGTTTTACCGTGAGCAACACTGAAGCTTTCTTT.

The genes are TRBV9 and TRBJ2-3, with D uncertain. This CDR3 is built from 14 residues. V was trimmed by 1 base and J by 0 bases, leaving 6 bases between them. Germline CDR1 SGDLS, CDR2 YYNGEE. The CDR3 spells CASSVQASTDTQYF. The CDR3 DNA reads TGTGCCAGCAGCGTACAGGCAAGCACAGATACGCAGTATTTT.

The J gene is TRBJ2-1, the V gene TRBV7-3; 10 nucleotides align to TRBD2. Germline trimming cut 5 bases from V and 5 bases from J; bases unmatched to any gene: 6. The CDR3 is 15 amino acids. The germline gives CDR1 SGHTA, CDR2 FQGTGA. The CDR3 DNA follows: TGTGCCAGCAGCGAGGGACTAGCGATAAACAATGAGCAGTTCTTC. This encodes CASSEGLAINNEQFF.

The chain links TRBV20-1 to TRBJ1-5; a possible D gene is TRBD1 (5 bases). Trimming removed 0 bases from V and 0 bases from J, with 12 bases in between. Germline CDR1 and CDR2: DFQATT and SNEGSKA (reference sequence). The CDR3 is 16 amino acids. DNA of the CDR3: TGCAGTGCTAGAGAAGAAGGGACCTATAGCAATCAGCCCCAGCATTTT. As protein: CSAREEGTYSNQPQHF.

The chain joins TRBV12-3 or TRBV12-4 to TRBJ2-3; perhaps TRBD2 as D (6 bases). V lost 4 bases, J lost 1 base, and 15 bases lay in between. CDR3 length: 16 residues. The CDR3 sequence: CASSSYSGTRTDTQYF. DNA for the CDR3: TGTGCCAGCAGTTCCTATAGCGGAACCCGCACAGATACGCAGTATTTT.

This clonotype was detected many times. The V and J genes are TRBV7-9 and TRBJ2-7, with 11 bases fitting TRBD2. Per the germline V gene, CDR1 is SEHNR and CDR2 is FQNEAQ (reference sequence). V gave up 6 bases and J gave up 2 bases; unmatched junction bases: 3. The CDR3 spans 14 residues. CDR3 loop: CASSLTSGTYEQYF. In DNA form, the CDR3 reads TGTGCCAGCAGTTTGACTAGCGGGACCTACGAGCAGTACTTC.